This TCR beta chain was observed in a study of human T cells and chemical hapten exposure. Time point described: patch test 1, 2 weeks after DPC sensitization. Treatment in this sample: therapeutic diphenylcyclopropenone sensitization with weekly scalp DPC. With 0 bases removed from V and 7 bases from J, the gap between germline ends came to 16 bases. Germline CDR1 is SQVTM and CDR2 is ANQGSEA. This CDR3 region has 14 residues. TCRdb itself ran the RACE reads through MiXCR, one entry per CDR3 protein. The data contain 75,000 to 90,000 distinct CDR3 sequences, around a tenth of them singletons. There are a few counts of this clonotype.

The TCR sequence derives from a woman in her 50s with alopecia areata. Some clones in this sample may be carry-over from other donors' samples. The source was whole blood, collected in connection with sensitization to the hapten diphenylcyclopropenone (DPC). V gene TRBV29-1 combines with J gene TRBJ2-7; a weak D match, TRBD2 (5 bases). The CDR3 spells CSVEDRRTRGEQYF. The DNA of the CDR3 is TGCAGCGTTGAAGATCGGAGAACTAGAGGGGAGCAGTACTTC.